A single sample is the source of the 15 T cell receptor beta chains below, sequenced in a study of immune heterogeneity within non-small cell lung tumors. Template input was genomic DNA from bulk tumor (600 ng per sample). Surgical sampling yielded several biopsies per primary tumor (spaced far apart). Patients had untreated, newly diagnosed non-small cell lung cancer and underwent curative surgery. Amplification of the TCR beta CDR3 was achieved through multiplex PCR with 32 V and 13 J primers. TCRdb re-derived calls from the multiplex PCR reads in MiXCR, one entry per CDR3 protein. The data show about 34,000 distinct CDR3 sequences, 28% seen once. The sample taken for sequencing was lung tumor tissue. These receptor sequences come from a man aged 35 to 55 with non-small cell lung cancer.

Concerning this clonotype: This clone may be a read error of a much larger clone one base away. The chain couples TRBV15 to TRBJ1-1, with TRBD1 as a possible D gene (5 bases). The CDR3 loop spans 14 amino acids. CDR1 and CDR2 (germline): LNHNV, YYDKDF (reference sequence). The CDR3 here is CATSIGEGDTEALF. The CDR3 bases are TGTGCCACCAGCATAGGGGAGGGTGACACTGAAGCTTTATTT. Combining the CDR3 with reference TRBV15 and TRBJ1-1 gives the whole variable domain DAMVIQNPRYQVTQFGKPVTLSCSQTLNHNVMYWYQQKSSQAPKLLFHYYDKDFNNEADTPDNFQSRRPNTSFCFLDIRSPGLGDTAMYLCATSIGEGDTEALFGQGTRLTVV.

The chain recombines TRBV3-1 with TRBJ2-1; 8 bases match TRBD2. The germline V gene has CDR1 LGHDT and CDR2 YNNKEL (reference sequence). Trimming cost V 3 bases and J 8 bases; bases outside gene matches: 3. The CDR3 sequence is 13 residues long. The CDR3 region is CASSHSGGDEQFF. The DNA for the CDR3 is TGTGCCAGCAGCCATTCGGGGGGGGATGAGCAGTTCTTC.

The chain links TRBV20-1 to TRBJ2-2, with TRBD1 as a possible D gene (6 bases). The CDR3 has 15 residues. V lost 1 base, J lost 1 base, and 10 bases lay in between. CDR1 is DFQATT, CDR2 SNEGSKA, per germline (reference sequence). CDR3 in amino acids: CSARVPQGNTGELFF. As DNA, the CDR3 is TGCAGTGCTAGAGTACCACAGGGGAACACCGGGGAGCTGTTTTTT.

In this sample, this clonotype turned up many times. This sequence joins TRBV10-3 and TRBJ1-2; no firm D call. V gave up 6 bases and J gave up 8 bases, with 16 bases separating them. This CDR3 is 13 amino acids long. The V gene's germline CDR1 is ENHRY and CDR2 SYGVKD. CDR3 loop: CAISGDDDPGYTF. CDR3 nucleotide sequence: TGTGCCATCAGCGGGGATGACGACCCAGGCTACACCTTC.

The chain recombines TRBV19 with TRBJ1-5; D possibly corresponds to TRBD1 (5 bases). The V end lost 5 bases, the J end lost 2 bases, and 10 bases lay between the germline ends. CDR1 is LNHDA, CDR2 SQIVND, per germline (reference sequence). The CDR3 extends over 14 amino acids. CDR3 nucleotide sequence: TGTGCCAGTAGTGCGCAGGGCGGCAATCAGCCCCAGCATTTT. The encoded protein is CASSAQGGNQPQHF.

Only one count was recorded for this clonotype. A much larger clone differs from this one at a single base, so this may be a read error. This chain connects TRBV4-3 to TRBJ2-7; either TRBD1 or TRBD2 may supply D (5 bases each). The CDR3 covers 14 residues. Germline V gene lookup returns CDR1 LGHNA and CDR2 YSLEER. This CDR3 is CANSPGPSSYEQYF. The DNA of the CDR3 is TGCGCCAACAGCCCGGGACCGAGCTCCTACGAGCAGTACTTC.

This clonotype has just a few counts. This chain uses TRBV13 with TRBJ1-1, with a tentative D call TRBD1 (5 bases). This CDR3 has 14 residues. Trimming pared 5 bases from V and 1 base from J, leaving 11 bases between. Looked up from germline, CDR1 is PRHDT and CDR2 is FYEKMQ (reference sequence). The CDR3 loop is CASSLGRKNTEAFF. The CDR3 DNA reads TGTGCCAGCAGCCTGGGACGGAAGAACACTGAAGCTTTCTTT.

This clonotype was picked up many times. The chain has TRBV28 and TRBJ2-7, with TRBD2 matching over 7 bases. V lost 5 bases to trimming and J lost 1 base; unmatched junction nucleotides: 5. There are 14 residues in the CDR3. Looked up from germline, CDR1 is MDHEN and CDR2 is SYDVKM. This chain's CDR3 is CASSLGGSSYEQYF. In nucleotides, the CDR3 is TGTGCCAGCAGTCTCGGGGGGAGTTCCTACGAGCAGTACTTC.

A word on this clonotype: A read error may produce the germline difference seen at one junction end. The J gene is TRBJ2-5, the V gene TRBV6-1; D unresolved. In germline, CDR1 is MNHNS, CDR2 SASEGT. The CDR3 is made up of 13 amino acids. CDR3 sequence reads: CSSSLPPEETQYF. For the CDR3, the DNA is TGTTCCAGCAGTCTCCCGCCAGAAGAGACCCAGTACTTC.

This clonotype was observed many times. The CDR3 reads CASSRGTAYEQYF. CDR3 in DNA: TGTGCCAGCAGCCGCGGGACAGCCTACGAGCAGTACTTC. The rearrangement joins TRBV7-8 to TRBJ2-7; possible D gene TRBD1, 7 bases. Trimming removed 5 bases at V and 2 bases at J, with 10 bases between. The CDR3 sequence is 13 residues long. Germline CDR1 and CDR2: SGHVS and FQNEAQ.

This clonotype showed up just a few times. This chain links TRBV9 with TRBJ2-6; 7 bases agree with TRBD2. The CDR3 runs 19 residues. Per germline, CDR1 SGDLS and CDR2 YYNGEE. V lost 4 bases, J lost 0 bases, and 13 bases stayed unmatched. In DNA, the CDR3 is TGTGCCAGCAGCATCCCAGTGGGAGCGGGGAGCTCTGGGGCCAACGTCCTGACTTTC. Its protein is CASSIPVGAGSSGANVLTF.

This clonotype has more than one count but fewer than ten. The rearrangement joins TRBV7-3 to TRBJ2-1; D ambiguous. V was pared by 7 bases and J by 5 bases, with 21 bases between. The CDR3 covers 16 residues. CDR1 SGHTA and CDR2 FQGTGA come from the germline V gene. CDR3 region: CASTPNPGANNNEQFF. The CDR3 nucleotides read TGTGCCAGCACCCCCAATCCAGGAGCGAATAACAATGAGCAGTTCTTC. Complete variable domain (other parts from reference TRBV7-3 and TRBJ2-1): GAGVSQTPSNKVTEKGKYVELRCDPISGHTALYWYRQSLGQGPEFLIYFQGTGAADDSGLPNDRFFAVRPEGSVSTLKIQRTERGDSAVYLCASTPNPGANNNEQFFGPGTRLTVL.

This clonotype was seen repeatedly, ten times or more. The chain recombines TRBV11-1 with TRBJ2-1; D could derive from TRBD1 or TRBD2 (5 bases each). CDR3 length: 16 amino acids. The ends were cut back, 5 bases at V and 6 bases at J, with 20 bases in the middle. From germline, CDR1 is SGHAT and CDR2 FQDESV (reference sequence). The CDR3 DNA reads as TGTGCCAGCAGCCCAACGGCCGGGACCGTGGGCAATGAGCAGTTCTTC. Translation gives CASSPTAGTVGNEQFF.

The sample holds many counts of this clonotype. This chain joins TRBV11-3 and TRBJ2-3; D uncertain. CDR1 is SGHNT, CDR2 YENEEA, per germline. The CDR3 is 13 amino acids. V shed 5 bases and J shed 0 bases, with 6 bases lying between them. CDR3 sequence (DNA): TGTGCCAGCAGCCTGTACAGCACAGATACGCAGTATTTT. It codes for CASSLYSTDTQYF.

In its sample, this clonotype was seen a few times. The V call is TRBV20-1, the J call TRBJ1-1; no clear D gene. The germline V gene has CDR1 DFQATT and CDR2 SNEGSKA (reference sequence). CDR3 length equals 14 residues. Trimming stripped 0 bases from V and 1 base from J, with 9 bases between. The chain's CDR3 is CSARDFARNTEAFF. The CDR3 nucleotides read TGCAGTGCTAGAGACTTCGCACGGAACACTGAAGCTTTCTTT.